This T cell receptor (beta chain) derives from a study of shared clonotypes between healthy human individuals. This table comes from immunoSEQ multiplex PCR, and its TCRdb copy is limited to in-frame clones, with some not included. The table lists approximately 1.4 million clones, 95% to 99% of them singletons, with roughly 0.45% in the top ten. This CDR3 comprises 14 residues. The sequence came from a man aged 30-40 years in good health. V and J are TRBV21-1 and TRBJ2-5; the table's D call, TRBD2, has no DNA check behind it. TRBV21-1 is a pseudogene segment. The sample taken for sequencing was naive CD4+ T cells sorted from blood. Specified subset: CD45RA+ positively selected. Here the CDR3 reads CASLNKRAEETQYF. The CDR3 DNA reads TGTGCCAGCCTCAATAAGCGGGCCGAAGAGACCCAGTACTTC.